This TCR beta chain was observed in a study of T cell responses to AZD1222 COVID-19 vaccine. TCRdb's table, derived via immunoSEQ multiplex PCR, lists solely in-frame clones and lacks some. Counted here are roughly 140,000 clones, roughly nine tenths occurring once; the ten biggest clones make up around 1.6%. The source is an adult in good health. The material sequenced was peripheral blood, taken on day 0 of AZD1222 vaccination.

The CDR3 region is CASSTGGGFTDTQYF. CDR3 in DNA: TGTGCCAGTAGTACAGGGGGCGGATTCACAGATACGCAGTATTTT. This chain joins TRBV19 and TRBJ2-3; TRBD1 matches 8 bases. The ends lost 4 bases at V and 2 bases at J; junction bases unmatched: 5. Germline CDR1 and CDR2: LNHDA and SQIVND (reference sequence). The CDR3 extends over 15 amino acids.